This TCR beta chain came from a study of blood T cell repertoires in COVID-19. Study as a whole: Samples representing acute and convalescent COVID-19 were sourced from the United States, Italy and Spain. Nucleic acid was either cDNA or gDNA, and it came from T cells, B-cell-depleted T cells, or PBMCs.

The CDR3 runs 15 residues. Germline lookup yields CDR1 LGHDT and CDR2 YNNKEL (reference sequence). Trimming took 4 bases from V and 5 from J; bases not matched to a gene: 10. As handled by the study authors: Estimation of nucleated cell counts relied on the amplification of reference gene primers. Profiled with immunoSEQ multiplex PCR; TCRdb holds only in-frame clones, not every one. Clone size and the V and J calls come from that table; the DNA yielded D and trimming. This sample yields fewer than 70,000 clones, of which more than 65% are seen a single time; 5.5% to 6% belongs to the top ten. Sequenced sample: peripheral blood. The sequence derives from a woman between 55 and 75 years old with acute or convalescent COVID-19. This chain joins TRBV3-1 (or the pseudogene TRBV3-2) and TRBJ2-5, with 7 positions matching TRBD1. CDR3: CASSPERGRWETQYF. CDR3 nucleotide sequence: TGTGCCAGCAGCCCAGAGAGGGGGCGGTGGGAGACCCAGTACTTC.